This T cell receptor beta chain was captured in a study of T cell clonality in common variable immunodeficiency. Study-level findings and limits: The cause of increased CVID clonality remains unclear without subpopulation sequencing.

Both groups were predominantly of Caucasian heritage. The data were produced by immunoSEQ multiplex PCR, yet TCRdb's version contains in-frame clones alone and is incomplete. The data show roughly 60,000 clones, with none appearing a single time. The table lists this clone with many counts. What it binds is not known. The receptor was isolated from a person aged 18 to 75 in good health. Sequencing was performed on peripheral blood mononuclear cells.

This CDR3 is CSARVGRRGYEQYF. Partial CDR3 DNA: TGCAGTGCTAGAGTGGGTAGAAGGGGCTACGAG. This chain links TRBV20-1 with TRBJ2-7; D is possibly TRBD1 (5 bases). Read sequence stops 3 residues before the CDR3 end, and the germline J gene provides the missing end. V gave up 1 base and J gave up 3 bases, with 13 bases separating them. This CDR3 contains 14 residues. Germline V gene sequence: CDR1 DFQATT, CDR2 SNEGSKA (reference sequence).